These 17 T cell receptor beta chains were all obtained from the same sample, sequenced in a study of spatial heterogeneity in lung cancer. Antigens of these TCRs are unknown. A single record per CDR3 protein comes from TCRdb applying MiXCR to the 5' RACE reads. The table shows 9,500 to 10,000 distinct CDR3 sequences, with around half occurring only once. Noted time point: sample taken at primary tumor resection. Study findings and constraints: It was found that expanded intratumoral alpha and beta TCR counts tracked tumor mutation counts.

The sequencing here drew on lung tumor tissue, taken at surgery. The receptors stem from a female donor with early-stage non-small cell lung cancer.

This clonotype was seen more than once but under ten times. The CDR3 DNA reads TGCGCCAGCAGCCGCGATATGAACACTGAAGCTTTCTTT. This translates into CASSRDMNTEAFF. This chain joins TRBV5-1 and TRBJ1-1; D ambiguous. Germline CDR1 is SGHRS and CDR2 is YFSETQ. The germline V and J ends were trimmed by 4 bases and 0 bases, with 7 bases remaining between them. CDR3 length: 13 residues.

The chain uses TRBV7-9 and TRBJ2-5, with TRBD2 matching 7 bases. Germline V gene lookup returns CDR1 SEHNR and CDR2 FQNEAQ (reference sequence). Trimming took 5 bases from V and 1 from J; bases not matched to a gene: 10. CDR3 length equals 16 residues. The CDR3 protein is CASSPFAGGTQETQYF. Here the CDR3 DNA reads TGTGCCAGCAGCCCTTTCGCCGGGGGGACCCAAGAGACCCAGTACTTC.

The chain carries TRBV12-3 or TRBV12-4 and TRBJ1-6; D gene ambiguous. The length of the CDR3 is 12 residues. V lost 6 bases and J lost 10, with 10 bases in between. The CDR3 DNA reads TGTGCCAGCAGCGGAGGGAGATCACCCCTCCACTTT. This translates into CASSGGRSPLHF.

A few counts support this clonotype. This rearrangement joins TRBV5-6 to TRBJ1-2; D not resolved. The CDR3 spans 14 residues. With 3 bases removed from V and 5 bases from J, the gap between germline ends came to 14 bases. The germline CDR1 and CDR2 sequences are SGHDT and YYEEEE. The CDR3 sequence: CASSYPMVSYGYTF. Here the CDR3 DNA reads TGTGCCAGCAGCTACCCTATGGTTTCGTATGGCTACACCTTC.

The CDR3 sequence is CAWLMNYGYTF. In nucleotides, the CDR3 is TGTGCCTGGCTTATGAACTATGGCTACACCTTC. The chain employs TRBV30 and TRBJ1-2; D remains unclear. CDR1 GTSNPN and CDR2 SVGIG come from the germline V gene (reference sequence). This CDR3 has 11 amino acids. Trimming pared 5 bases from V and 2 bases from J, leaving 6 bases between. Supplemented by reference TRBV30 and TRBJ1-2, the full variable domain reads SQTIHQWPATLVQPVGSPLSLECTVEGTSNPNLYWYRQAAGRGLQLLFYSVGIGQISSEVPQNLSASRPQDRQFILSSKKLLLSDSGFYLCAWLMNYGYTFGSGTRLTVV.

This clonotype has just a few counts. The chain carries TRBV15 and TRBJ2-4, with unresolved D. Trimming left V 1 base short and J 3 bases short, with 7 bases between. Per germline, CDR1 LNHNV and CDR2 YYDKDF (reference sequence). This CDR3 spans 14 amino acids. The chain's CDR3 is CATSRGDSKNIQYF. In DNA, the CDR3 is TGTGCCACCAGCAGAGGGGATAGCAAAAACATTCAGTACTTC.

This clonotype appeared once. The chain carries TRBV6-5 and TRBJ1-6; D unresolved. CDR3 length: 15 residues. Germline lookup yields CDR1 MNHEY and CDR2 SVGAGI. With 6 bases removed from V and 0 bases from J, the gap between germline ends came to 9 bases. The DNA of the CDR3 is TGTGCCAGCAGGTCCGGGAGCTCCTATAATTCACCCCTCCACTTT. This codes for CASRSGSSYNSPLHF.

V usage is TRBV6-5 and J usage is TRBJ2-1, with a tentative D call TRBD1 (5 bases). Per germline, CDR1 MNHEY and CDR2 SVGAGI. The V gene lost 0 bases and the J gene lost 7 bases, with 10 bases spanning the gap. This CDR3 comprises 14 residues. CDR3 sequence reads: CASSYSKQVNEQFF. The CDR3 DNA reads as TGTGCCAGCAGTTACTCGAAACAGGTGAATGAGCAGTTCTTC.

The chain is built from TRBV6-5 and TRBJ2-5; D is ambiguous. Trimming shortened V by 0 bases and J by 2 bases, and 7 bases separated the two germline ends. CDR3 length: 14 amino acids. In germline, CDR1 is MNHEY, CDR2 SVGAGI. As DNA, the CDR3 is TGTGCCAGCAGTTACTCCGCCTCGCAAGAGACCCAGTACTTC. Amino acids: CASSYSASQETQYF.

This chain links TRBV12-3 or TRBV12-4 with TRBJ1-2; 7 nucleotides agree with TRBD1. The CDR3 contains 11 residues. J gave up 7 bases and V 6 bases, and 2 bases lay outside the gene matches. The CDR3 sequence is CASRHRGGYTF. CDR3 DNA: TGTGCCAGCAGGCACAGGGGTGGCTACACCTTC.

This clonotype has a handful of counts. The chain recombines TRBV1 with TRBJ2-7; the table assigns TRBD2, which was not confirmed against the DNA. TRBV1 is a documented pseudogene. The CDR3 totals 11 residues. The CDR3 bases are TGCACCAGCAGCCAAGTGCTAGCGTCGTACTTC. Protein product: CTSSQVLASYF.

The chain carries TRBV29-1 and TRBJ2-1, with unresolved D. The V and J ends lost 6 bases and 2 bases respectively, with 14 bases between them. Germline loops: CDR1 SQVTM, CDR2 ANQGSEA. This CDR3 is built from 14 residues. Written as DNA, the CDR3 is TGCAGCGTCTTCGAACTTTCTACCTACAATGAGCAGTTCTTC. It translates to CSVFELSTYNEQFF.

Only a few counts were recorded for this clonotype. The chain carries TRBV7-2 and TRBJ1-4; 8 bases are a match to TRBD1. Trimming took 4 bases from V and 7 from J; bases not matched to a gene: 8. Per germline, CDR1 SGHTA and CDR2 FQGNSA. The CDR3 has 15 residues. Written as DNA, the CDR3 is TGTGCCAGCAGCTCCAGGGGGCTAGAAGGTGAAAAACTGTTTTTT. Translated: CASSSRGLEGEKLFF. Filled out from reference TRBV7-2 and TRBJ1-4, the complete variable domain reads GAGVSQSPSNKVTEKGKDVELRCDPISGHTALYWYRQSLGQGLEFLIYFQGNSAPDKSGLPSDRFSAERTGGSVSTLTIQRTQQEDSAVYLCASSSRGLEGEKLFFGSGTQLSVL.

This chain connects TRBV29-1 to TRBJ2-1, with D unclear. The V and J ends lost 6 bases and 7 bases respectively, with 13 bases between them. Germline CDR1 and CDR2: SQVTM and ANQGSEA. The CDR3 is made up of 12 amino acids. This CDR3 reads CSVDVVANEQFF. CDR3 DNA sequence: TGCAGCGTCGACGTTGTGGCTAATGAGCAGTTCTTC.

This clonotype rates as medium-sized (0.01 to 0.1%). The CDR3 loop reads CASSQDGDYGYTF. In DNA, the CDR3 is TGCGCCAGCAGCCAAGACGGGGACTATGGCTACACCTTC. The J gene is TRBJ1-2, the V gene TRBV5-1; D is unclear. Germline lookup yields CDR1 SGHRS and CDR2 YFSETQ. Trimming shortened V by 4 bases and J by 3 bases, and 10 bases separated the two germline ends. The CDR3 is 13 residues long.

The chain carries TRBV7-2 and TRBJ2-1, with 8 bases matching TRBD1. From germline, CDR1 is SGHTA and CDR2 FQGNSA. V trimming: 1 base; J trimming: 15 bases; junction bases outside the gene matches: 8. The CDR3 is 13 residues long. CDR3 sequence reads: CASSLDPGTGGFF. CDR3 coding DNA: TGTGCCAGCAGCTTAGACCCCGGGACAGGCGGGTTCTTC.

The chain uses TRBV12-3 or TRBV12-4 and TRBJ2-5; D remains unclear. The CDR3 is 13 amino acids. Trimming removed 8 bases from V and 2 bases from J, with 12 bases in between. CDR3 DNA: TGTGCCAGCTCGGTACGTCTTCAAGAGACCCAGTACTTC. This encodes CASSVRLQETQYF.